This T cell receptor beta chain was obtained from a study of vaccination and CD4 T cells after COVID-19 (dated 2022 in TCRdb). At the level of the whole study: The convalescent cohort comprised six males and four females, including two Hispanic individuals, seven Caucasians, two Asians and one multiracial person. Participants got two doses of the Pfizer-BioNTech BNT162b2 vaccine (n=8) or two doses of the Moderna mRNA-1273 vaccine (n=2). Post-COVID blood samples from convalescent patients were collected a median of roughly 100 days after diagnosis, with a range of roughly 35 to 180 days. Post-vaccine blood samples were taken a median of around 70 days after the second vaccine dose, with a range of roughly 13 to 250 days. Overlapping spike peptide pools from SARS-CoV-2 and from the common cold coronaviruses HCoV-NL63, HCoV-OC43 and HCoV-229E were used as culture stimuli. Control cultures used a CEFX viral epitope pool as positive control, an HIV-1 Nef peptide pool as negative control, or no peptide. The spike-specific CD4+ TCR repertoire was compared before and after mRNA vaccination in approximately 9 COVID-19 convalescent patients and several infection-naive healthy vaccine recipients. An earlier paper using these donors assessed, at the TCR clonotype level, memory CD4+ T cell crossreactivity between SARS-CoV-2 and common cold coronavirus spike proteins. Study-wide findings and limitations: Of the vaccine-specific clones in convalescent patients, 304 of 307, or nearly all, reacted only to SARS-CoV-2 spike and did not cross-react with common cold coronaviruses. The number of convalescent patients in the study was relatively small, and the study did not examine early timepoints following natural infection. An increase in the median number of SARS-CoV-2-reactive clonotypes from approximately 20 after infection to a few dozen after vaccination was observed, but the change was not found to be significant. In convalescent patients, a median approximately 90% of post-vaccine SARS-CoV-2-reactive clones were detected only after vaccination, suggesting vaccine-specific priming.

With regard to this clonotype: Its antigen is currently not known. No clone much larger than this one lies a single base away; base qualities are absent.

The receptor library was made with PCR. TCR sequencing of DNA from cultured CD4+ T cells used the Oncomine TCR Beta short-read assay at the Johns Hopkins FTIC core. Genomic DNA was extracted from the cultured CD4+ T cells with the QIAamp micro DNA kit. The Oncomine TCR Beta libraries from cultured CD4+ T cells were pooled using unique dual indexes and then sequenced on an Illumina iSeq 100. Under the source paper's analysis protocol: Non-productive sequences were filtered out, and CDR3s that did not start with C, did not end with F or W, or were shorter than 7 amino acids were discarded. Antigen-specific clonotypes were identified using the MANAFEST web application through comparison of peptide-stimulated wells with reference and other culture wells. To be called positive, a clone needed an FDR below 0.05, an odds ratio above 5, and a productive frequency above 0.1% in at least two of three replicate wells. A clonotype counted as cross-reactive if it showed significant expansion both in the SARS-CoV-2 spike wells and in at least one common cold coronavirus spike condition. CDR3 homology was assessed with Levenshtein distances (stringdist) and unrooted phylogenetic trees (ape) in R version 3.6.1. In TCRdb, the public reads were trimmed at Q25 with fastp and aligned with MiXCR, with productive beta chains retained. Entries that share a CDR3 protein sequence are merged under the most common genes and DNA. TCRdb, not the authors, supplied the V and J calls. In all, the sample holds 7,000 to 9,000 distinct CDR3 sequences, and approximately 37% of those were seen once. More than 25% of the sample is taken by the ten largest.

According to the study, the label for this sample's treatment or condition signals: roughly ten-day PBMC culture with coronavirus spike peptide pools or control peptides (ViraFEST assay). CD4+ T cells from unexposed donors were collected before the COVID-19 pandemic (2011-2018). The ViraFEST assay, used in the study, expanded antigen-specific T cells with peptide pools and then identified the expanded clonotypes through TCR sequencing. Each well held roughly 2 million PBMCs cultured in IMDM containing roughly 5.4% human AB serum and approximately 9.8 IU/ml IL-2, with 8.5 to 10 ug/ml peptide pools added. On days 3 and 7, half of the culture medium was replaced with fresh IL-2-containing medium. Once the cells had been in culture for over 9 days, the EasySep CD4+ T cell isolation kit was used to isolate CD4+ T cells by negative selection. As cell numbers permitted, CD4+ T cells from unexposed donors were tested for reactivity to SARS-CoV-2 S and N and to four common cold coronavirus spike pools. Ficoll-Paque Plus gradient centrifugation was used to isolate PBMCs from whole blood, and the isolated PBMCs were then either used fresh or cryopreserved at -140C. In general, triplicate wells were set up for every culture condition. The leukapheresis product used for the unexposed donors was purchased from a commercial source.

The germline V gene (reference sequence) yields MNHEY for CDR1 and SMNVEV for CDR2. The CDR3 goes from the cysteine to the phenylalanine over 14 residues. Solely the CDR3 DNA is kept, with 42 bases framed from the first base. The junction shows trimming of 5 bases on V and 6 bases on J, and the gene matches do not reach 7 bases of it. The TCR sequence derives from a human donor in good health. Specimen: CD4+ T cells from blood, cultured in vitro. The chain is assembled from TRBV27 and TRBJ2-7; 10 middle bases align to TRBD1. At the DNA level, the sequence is TGTGCCAGCAGTCGACAGGGGGCGCTTCTCGAGCAGTACTTC. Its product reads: CASSRQGALLEQYF.